Listed below are T cell receptor beta chains from one sample, sequenced in a study of blood T cell repertoires in COVID-19. Some clones are missing from TCRdb's copy, which holds only in-frame ones; the method was immunoSEQ multiplex PCR. The repertoire consists of some 190,000 clones, with around 85% occurring once and the leading ten covering 6.5% to 7.5%. The sample comprised peripheral blood. These receptors all come from an elderly man with COVID-19, enrolled during active disease. Each CDR3 is given with its conserved first and last residue. A D gene is named only where the DNA matches it firmly. Size tells how often a clone was seen (once, few, many) or the class of an expanded clone, and some rows leave it out.

abundance: -; d_gene: -; v_gene: TRBV6-5; j_gene: TRBJ1-5; CDR3nt: TGTGCCAGCACAAGGACAGTCCTCGATCAGCCCCAGCATTTT; CDR3aa: CASTRTVLDQPQHF
abundance: few; d_gene: -; v_gene: TRBV10-3; j_gene: TRBJ2-1; CDR3nt: TGTGCCATCAGACAGTACAATGAGCAGTTCTTC; CDR3aa: CAIRQYNEQFF
abundance: -; d_gene: -; v_gene: TRBV5-1; j_gene: TRBJ2-2; CDR3nt: TGCGCCAGCAGCCTTGATTCGGGGACCGGGGAGCTGTTTTTT; CDR3aa: CASSLDSGTGELFF
abundance: -; d_gene: -; v_gene: TRBV18; j_gene: TRBJ2-7; CDR3nt: TGTGCCAGCTCACGGACTTACTCTACCTACGAGCAGTACTTC; CDR3aa: CASSRTYSTYEQYF
abundance: -; d_gene: -; v_gene: TRBV19; j_gene: TRBJ2-2; CDR3nt: TGTGCCAGTAGTACAATCTTCCGGGACAATCCAAACGGGGAGCTGTTTTTT; CDR3aa: CASSTIFRDNPNGELFF
abundance: -; d_gene: TRBD1; v_gene: TRBV5-6; j_gene: TRBJ2-7; CDR3nt: TGTGCCAGCAGCTTGACGGGACAGGGCCACTACGAGCAGTACTTC; CDR3aa: CASSLTGQGHYEQYF
abundance: -; d_gene: TRBD1; v_gene: TRBV6-4; j_gene: TRBJ1-6; CDR3nt: TGTGCCAGCAGTGCACTGAGGGGGCAAGGTTCACCCCTCCACTTT; CDR3aa: CASSALRGQGSPLHF
abundance: -; d_gene: -; v_gene: TRBV5-5; j_gene: TRBJ2-7; CDR3nt: TGTGCCAGCAGCTTGGAGGTCCGCTTCGGGTACGAGCAGTACTTC; CDR3aa: CASSLEVRFGYEQYF
abundance: once; d_gene: -; v_gene: TRBV9; j_gene: TRBJ1-5; CDR3nt: TGTGCCGGGGGCCGGGCCCAGCCCCAGCATTTT; CDR3aa: CAGGRAQPQHF
abundance: few; d_gene: -; v_gene: TRBV19; j_gene: TRBJ1-2; CDR3nt: TGTGCCAGTAGTATTCTGGCAGGGAATGGCTACACCTTC; CDR3aa: CASSILAGNGYTF
abundance: -; d_gene: TRBD2; v_gene: TRBV2; j_gene: TRBJ2-7; CDR3nt: TGTGCCAGCAAGGCGGCTAGCGGCTCCTACGAGCAGTACTTC; CDR3aa: CASKAASGSYEQYF
abundance: few; d_gene: TRBD1; v_gene: TRBV18; j_gene: TRBJ1-3; CDR3nt: TGTGCCAGCTCACCAATGGACAGGGGCTCTGGAAACACCATATATTTT; CDR3aa: CASSPMDRGSGNTIYF
abundance: once; d_gene: TRBD2; v_gene: TRBV10-3; j_gene: TRBJ2-7; CDR3nt: TGTGCCATTGGTAGCGGGGGGGCGGTCGGCGAGCAGTACTTC; CDR3aa: CAIGSGGAVGEQYF
abundance: -; d_gene: -; v_gene: TRBV12-3/TRBV12-4; j_gene: TRBJ2-5; CDR3nt: TGTGCCAGCAGTTTGGGGGGACAAGAGACCCAGTACTTC; CDR3aa: CASSLGGQETQYF
abundance: -; d_gene: -; v_gene: TRBV5-1; j_gene: TRBJ1-4; CDR3nt: TGCGCCAGCAGCTCGGGGGTCGAGGCTAATGAAAAACTGTTTTTT; CDR3aa: CASSSGVEANEKLFF
abundance: -; d_gene: TRBD1; v_gene: TRBV6-5; j_gene: TRBJ1-2; CDR3nt: TGTGCCAGCAGTTACTCCCGACAGGGGAGCTATGGCTACACCTTC; CDR3aa: CASSYSRQGSYGYTF
abundance: -; d_gene: -; v_gene: TRBV25-1; j_gene: TRBJ1-6; CDR3nt: TGTGCCAGCAGAGGCCCAGGCGCGAAAAATTCACCCCTCCACTTT; CDR3aa: CASRGPGAKNSPLHF
abundance: few; d_gene: TRBD1; v_gene: TRBV19; j_gene: TRBJ1-2; CDR3nt: TGTGCCAGTAGCACCGGGACAGTTTTCCCTTATGGCTACACCTTC; CDR3aa: CASSTGTVFPYGYTF
abundance: once; d_gene: -; v_gene: TRBV4-1; j_gene: TRBJ1-2; CDR3nt: TGCGCCAGCAGCCAAGATCTGGAAGAGGGCCCCTATGGCTACACCTTC; CDR3aa: CASSQDLEEGPYGYTF
abundance: -; d_gene: TRBD2; v_gene: TRBV6-5; j_gene: TRBJ2-5; CDR3nt: TGTGCCAGCAGTTACTCTAGCGGGGGACAAGAGACCCAGTACTTC; CDR3aa: CASSYSSGGQETQYF